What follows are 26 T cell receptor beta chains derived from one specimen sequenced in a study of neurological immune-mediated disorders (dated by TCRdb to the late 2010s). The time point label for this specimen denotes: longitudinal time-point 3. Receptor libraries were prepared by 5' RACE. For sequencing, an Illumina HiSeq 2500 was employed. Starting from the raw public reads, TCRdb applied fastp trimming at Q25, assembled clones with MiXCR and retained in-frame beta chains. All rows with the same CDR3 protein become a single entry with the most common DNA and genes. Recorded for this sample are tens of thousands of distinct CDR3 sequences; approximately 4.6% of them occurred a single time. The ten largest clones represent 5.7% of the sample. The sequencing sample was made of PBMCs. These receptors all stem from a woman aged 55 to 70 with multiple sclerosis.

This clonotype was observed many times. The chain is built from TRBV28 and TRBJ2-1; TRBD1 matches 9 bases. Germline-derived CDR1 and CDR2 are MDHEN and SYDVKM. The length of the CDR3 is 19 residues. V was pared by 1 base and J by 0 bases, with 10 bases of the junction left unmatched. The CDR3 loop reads CASSLLLDRGFSSYNEQFF. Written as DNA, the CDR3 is TGTGCCAGCAGTTTATTATTGGACAGGGGTTTTAGCTCCTACAATGAGCAGTTCTTC. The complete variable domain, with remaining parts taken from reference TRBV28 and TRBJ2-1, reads DVKVTQSSRYLVKRTGEKVFLECVQDMDHENMFWYRQDPGLGLRLIYFSYDVKMKEKGDIPEGYSVSREKKERFSLILESASTNQTSMYLCASSLLLDRGFSSYNEQFFGPGTRLTVL.

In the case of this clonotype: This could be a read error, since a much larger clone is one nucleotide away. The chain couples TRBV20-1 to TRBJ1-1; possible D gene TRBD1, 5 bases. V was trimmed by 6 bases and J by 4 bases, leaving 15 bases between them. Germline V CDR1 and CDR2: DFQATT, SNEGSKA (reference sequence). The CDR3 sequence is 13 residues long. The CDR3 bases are TGCAGTGCCCTCGCGAAGGGGTTCACTGAAGCTTTCTTT. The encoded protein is CSALAKGFTEAFF.

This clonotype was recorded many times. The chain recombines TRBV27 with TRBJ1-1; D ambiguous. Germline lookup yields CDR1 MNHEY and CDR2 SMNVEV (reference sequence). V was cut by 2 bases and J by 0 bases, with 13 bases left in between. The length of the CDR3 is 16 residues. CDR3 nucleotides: TGTGCCAGCAGTTTACGATTCCAGACGCTGAACACTGAAGCTTTCTTT. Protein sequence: CASSLRFQTLNTEAFF.

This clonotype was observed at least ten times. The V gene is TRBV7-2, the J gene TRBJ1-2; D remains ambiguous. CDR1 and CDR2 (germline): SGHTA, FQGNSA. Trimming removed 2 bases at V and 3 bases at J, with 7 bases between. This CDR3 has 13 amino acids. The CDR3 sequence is CASSLTNYYGYTF. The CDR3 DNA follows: TGTGCCAGCAGCTTAACCAACTACTATGGCTACACCTTC. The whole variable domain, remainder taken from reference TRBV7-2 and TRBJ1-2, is GAGVSQSPSNKVTEKGKDVELRCDPISGHTALYWYRQSLGQGLEFLIYFQGNSAPDKSGLPSDRFSAERTGGSVSTLTIQRTQQEDSAVYLCASSLTNYYGYTFGSGTRLTVV.

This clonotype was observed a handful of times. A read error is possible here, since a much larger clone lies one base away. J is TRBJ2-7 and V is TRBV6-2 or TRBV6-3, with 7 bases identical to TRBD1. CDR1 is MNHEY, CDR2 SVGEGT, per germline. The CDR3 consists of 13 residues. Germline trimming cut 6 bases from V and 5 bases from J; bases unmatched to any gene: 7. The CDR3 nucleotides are TGTGCCAGCAGACAGACAGGGTCCAACGAGCAGTACTTC. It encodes CASRQTGSNEQYF.

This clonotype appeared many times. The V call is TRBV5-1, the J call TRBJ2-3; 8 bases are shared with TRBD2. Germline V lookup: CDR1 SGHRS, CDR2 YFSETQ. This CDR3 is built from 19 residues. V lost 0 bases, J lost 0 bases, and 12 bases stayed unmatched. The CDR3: CASSLAVSGGDTSTDTQYF. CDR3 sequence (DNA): TGCGCCAGCAGCTTGGCTGTGAGCGGGGGAGATACTAGCACAGATACGCAGTATTTT. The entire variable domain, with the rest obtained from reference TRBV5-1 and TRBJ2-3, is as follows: KAGVTQTPRYLIKTRGQQVTLSCSPISGHRSVSWYQQTPGQGLQFLFEYFSETQRNKGNFPGRFSGRQFSNSRSEMNVSTLELGDSALYLCASSLAVSGGDTSTDTQYFGPGTRLTVL.

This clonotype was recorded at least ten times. The CDR3 protein is CASSLVWSDSNYGYTF. The DNA of the CDR3 is TGTGCCAGCAGCTTGGTGTGGTCTGATTCTAACTATGGCTACACCTTC. This sequence joins TRBV5-8 and TRBJ1-2; no definite D call. The CDR3 loop spans 16 amino acids. Trimming stripped 0 bases from V and 0 bases from J, with 12 bases between. Germline-derived CDR1 and CDR2 are SGHTS and YDEGEE.

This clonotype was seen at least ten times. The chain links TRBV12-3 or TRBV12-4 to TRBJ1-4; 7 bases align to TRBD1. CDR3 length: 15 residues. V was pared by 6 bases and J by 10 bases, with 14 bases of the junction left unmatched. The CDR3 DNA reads TGTGCCAGCAGAGCCTCCGGGACAGCAGGCGGAAAACTGTTTTTT. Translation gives CASRASGTAGGKLFF.

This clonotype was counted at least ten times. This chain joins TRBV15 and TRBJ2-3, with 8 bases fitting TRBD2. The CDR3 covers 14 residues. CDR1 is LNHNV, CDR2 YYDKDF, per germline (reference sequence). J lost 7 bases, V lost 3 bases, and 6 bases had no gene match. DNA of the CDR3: TGTGCCACCAGCAGGCCTTGGACTAGCAATACGCAGTATTTT. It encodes CATSRPWTSNTQYF.

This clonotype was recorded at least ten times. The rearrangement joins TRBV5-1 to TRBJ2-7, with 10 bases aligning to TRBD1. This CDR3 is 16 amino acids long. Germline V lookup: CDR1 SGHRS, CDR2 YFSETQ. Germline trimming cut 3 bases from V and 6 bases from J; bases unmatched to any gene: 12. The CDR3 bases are TGCGCCAGCAGCTCTAGTCCCGGGACAGGGGCCGGCGAGCAGTACTTC. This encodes CASSSSPGTGAGEQYF.

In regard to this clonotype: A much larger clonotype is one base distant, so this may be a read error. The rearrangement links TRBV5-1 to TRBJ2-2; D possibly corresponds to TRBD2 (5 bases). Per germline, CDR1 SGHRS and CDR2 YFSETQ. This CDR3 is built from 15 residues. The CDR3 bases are TGCGCCAGCAGCTTGGGCTCGGAGACGGTCGGGGAGATGTTTTTT. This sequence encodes CASSLGSETVGEMFF.

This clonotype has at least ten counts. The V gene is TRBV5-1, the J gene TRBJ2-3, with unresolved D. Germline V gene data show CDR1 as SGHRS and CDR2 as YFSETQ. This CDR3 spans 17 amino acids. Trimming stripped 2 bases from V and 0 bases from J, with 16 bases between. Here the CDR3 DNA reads TGCGCCAGCAGCTTTACCACTACACCATCTAGCACAGATACGCAGTATTTT. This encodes CASSFTTTPSSTDTQYF.

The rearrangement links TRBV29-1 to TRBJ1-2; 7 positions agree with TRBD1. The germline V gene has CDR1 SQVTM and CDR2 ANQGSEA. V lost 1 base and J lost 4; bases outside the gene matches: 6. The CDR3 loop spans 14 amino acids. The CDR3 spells CSVEAPGQVYGYTF. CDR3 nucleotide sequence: TGCAGCGTTGAAGCCCCCGGACAGGTCTATGGCTACACCTTC.

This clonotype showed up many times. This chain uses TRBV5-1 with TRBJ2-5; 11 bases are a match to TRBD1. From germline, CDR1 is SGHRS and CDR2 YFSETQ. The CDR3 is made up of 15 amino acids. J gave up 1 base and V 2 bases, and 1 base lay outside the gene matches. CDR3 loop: CASSFGTGGQETQYF. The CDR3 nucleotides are TGCGCCAGCAGCTTCGGGACAGGGGGCCAAGAGACCCAGTACTTC.

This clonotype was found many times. This CDR3 is CASSQVDGGGWGTDTQYF. The CDR3 DNA reads TGTGCCAGCAGCCAAGTTGACGGCGGGGGATGGGGCACAGATACGCAGTATTTT. The V and J genes are TRBV3-1 and TRBJ2-3, with 7 bases aligning to TRBD2. V dropped 1 base and J dropped 1; count of bases not matched to a gene: 11. CDR3 size: 18 residues. The germline V gene has CDR1 LGHDT and CDR2 YNNKEL (reference sequence).

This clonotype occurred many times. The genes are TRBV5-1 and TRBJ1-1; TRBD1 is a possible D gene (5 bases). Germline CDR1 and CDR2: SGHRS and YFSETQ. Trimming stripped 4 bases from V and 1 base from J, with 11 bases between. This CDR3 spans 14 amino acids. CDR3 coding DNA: TGCGCCAGCAGCGATCAGGACACGAACACTGAAGCTTTCTTT. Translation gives CASSDQDTNTEAFF.

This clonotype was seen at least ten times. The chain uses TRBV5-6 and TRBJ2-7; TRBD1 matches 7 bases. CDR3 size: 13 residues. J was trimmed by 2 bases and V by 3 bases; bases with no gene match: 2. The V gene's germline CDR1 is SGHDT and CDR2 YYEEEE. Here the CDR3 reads CASSSGQPYEQYF. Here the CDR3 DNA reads TGTGCCAGCAGCTCGGGACAGCCCTACGAGCAGTACTTC.

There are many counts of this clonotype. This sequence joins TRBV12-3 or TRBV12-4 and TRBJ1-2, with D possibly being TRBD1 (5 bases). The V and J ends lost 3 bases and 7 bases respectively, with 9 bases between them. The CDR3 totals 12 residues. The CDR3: CASSFKGLGYTF. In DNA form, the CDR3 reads TGTGCCAGCAGTTTCAAGGGGCTTGGCTACACCTTC.

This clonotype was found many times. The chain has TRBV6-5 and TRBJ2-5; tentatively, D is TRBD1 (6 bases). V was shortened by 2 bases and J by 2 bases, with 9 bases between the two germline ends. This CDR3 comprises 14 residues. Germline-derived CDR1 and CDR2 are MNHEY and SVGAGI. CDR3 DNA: TGTGCCAGCAGTTACCTGGGACAACAAGAGACCCAGTACTTC. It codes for CASSYLGQQETQYF.

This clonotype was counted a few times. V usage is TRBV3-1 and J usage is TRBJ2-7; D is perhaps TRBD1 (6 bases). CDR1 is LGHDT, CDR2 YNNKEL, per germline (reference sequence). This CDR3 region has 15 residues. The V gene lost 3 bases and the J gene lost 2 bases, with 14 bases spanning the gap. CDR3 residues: CASSQMTGLAYEQYF. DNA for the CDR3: TGTGCCAGCAGCCAGATGACAGGTCTCGCCTACGAGCAGTACTTC.

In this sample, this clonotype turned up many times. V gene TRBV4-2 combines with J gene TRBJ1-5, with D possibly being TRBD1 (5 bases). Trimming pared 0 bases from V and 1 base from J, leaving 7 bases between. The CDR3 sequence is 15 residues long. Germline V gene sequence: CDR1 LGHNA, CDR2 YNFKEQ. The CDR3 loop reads CASSQEQVSNQPQHF. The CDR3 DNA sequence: TGTGCCAGCAGCCAAGAACAGGTCAGCAATCAGCCCCAGCATTTT.

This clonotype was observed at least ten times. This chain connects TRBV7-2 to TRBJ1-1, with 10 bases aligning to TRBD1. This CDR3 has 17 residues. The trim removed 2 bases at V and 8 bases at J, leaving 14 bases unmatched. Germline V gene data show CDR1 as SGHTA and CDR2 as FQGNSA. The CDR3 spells CASSLRQGAIPIGEAFF. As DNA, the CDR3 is TGTGCCAGCAGCTTAAGACAGGGGGCGATCCCCATTGGAGAAGCTTTCTTT.

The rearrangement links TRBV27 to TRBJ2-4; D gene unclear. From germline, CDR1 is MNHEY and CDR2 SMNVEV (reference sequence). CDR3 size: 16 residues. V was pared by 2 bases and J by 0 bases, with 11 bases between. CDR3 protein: CASSLKGPLAKNIQYF. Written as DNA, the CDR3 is TGTGCCAGCAGTTTAAAGGGTCCTTTAGCCAAAAACATTCAGTACTTC.

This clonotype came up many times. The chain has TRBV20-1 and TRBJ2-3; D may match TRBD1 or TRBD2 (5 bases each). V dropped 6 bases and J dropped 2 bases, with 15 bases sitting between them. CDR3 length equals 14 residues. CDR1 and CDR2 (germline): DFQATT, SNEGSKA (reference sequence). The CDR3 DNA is TGCAGTGCGGAACCGGGACCTGCCACAGATACGCAGTATTTT. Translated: CSAEPGPATDTQYF.

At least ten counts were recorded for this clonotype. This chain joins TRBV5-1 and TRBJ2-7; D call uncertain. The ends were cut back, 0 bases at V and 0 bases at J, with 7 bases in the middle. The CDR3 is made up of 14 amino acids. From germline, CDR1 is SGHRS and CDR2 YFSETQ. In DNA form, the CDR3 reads TGCGCCAGCAGCTTGGCTACGGTCTCCTACGAGCAGTACTTC. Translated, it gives CASSLATVSYEQYF.

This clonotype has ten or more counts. CDR3 sequence: CASSPGQVWETQYF. The CDR3 region has the DNA TGCGCCAGCAGCCCGGGACAGGTCTGGGAGACCCAGTACTTC. The chain uses TRBV5-1 and TRBJ2-5, with TRBD1 matching 8 bases. The CDR3 is 14 amino acids. Germline values: CDR1 SGHRS, CDR2 YFSETQ. V lost 4 bases and J lost 5; bases outside the gene matches: 7. Combining the CDR3 with reference TRBV5-1 and TRBJ2-5 gives the whole variable domain KAGVTQTPRYLIKTRGQQVTLSCSPISGHRSVSWYQQTPGQGLQFLFEYFSETQRNKGNFPGRFSGRQFSNSRSEMNVSTLELGDSALYLCASSPGQVWETQYFGPGTRLLVL.